This TCR beta chain stems from a study of shared clonotypes between healthy human individuals. The overall study: Ranging from 18 to 49 in age, donors were a couple of women and a few men. Researchers assigned three CD4 naive, three CD4 memory, two CD8 naive and one CD8 memory plate to each donor.

Per the germline V gene, CDR1 is SGHVS and CDR2 is FQNEAQ. This CDR3 is 11 amino acids long. V shed 6 bases and J shed 5 bases, with 7 bases lying between them. Study findings and constraints: Clonotypes that were shared across four donors made up around 5% of naive CD4 clonotypes. Larger estimated richness was generally seen in naive subsets than in memory subsets.

In the case of this clone: The target antigen is unknown.

Only in-frame clones appear in the TCRdb table, and some are missing; sequencing was by immunoSEQ multiplex PCR. The sample holds approximately 710,000 clones, less than 95% seen once. Sequenced: memory CD8+ T cells from PBMCs. Subset of the sample: CD45RO+ cells pooled with CCR7-negative TemRA cells. The TCR sequence derives from a man between 18 and 29 years old in good health. Some clones in this sample may be carry-over from other donors' samples. The chain links TRBV7-8 to TRBJ1-1; no firm D call. CDR3 region: CASRTGTEAFF. The CDR3 coding sequence is TGTGCCAGCAGAACGGGGACTGAAGCTTTCTTT. The full variable domain, completed using reference TRBV7-8 and TRBJ1-1, is GAGVSQSPRYKVAKRGQDVALRCDPISGHVSLFWYQQALGQGPEFLTYFQNEAQLDKSGLPSDRFFAERPEGSVSTLKIQRTQQEDSAVYLCASRTGTEAFFGQGTRLTVV.